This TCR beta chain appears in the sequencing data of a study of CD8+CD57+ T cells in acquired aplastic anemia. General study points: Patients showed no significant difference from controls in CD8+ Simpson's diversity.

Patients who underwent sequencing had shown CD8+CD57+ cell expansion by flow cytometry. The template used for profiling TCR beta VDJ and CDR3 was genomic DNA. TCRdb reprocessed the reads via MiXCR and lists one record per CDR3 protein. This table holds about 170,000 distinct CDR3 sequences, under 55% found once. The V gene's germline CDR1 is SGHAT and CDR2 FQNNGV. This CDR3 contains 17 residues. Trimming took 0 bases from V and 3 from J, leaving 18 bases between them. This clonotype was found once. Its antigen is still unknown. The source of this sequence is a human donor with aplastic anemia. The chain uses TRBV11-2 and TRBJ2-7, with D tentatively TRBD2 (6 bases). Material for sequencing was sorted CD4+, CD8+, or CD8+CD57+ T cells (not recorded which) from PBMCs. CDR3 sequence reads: CASSLDPEGAGRYEQYF. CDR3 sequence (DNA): TGTGCCAGCAGCTTAGACCCGGAGGGAGCAGGGCGCTACGAGCAGTACTTC. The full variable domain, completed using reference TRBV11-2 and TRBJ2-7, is EAGVAQSPRYKIIEKRQSVAFWCNPISGHATLYWYQQILGQGPKLLIQFQNNGVVDDSQLPKDRFSAERLKGVDSTLKIQPAKLEDSAVYLCASSLDPEGAGRYEQYFGPGTRLTVT.